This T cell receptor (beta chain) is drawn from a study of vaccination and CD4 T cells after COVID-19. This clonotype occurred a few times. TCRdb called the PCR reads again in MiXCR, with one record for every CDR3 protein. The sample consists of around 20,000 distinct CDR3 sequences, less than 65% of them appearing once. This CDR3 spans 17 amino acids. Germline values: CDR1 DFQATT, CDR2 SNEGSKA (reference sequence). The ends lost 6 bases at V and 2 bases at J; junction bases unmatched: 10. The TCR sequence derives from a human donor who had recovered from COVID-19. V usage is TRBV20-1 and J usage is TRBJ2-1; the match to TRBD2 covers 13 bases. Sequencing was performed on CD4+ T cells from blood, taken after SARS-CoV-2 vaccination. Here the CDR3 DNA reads TGCAGTGCAAACCCCGGACTAGCGGGGGCTACCTACAATGAGCAGTTCTTC. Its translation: CSANPGLAGATYNEQFF.